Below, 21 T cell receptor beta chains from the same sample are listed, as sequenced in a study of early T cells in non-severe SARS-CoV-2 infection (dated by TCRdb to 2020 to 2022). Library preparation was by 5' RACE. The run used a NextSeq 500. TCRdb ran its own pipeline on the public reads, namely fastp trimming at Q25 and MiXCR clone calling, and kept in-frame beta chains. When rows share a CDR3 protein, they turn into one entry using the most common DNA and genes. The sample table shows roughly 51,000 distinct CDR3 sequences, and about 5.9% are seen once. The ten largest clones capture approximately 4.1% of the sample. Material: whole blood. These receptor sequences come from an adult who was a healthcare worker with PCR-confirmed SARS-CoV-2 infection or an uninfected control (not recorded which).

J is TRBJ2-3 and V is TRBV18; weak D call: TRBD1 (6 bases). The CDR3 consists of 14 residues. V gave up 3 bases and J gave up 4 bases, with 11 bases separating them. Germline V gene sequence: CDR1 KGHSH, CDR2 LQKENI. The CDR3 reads CASSPQTGPDTQYF. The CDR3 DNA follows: TGTGCCAGCTCACCGCAAACAGGGCCAGATACGCAGTATTTT.

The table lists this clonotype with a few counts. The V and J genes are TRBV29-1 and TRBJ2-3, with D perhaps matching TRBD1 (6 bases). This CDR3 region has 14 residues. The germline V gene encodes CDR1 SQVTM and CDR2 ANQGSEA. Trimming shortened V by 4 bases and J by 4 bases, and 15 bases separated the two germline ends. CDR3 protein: CSVGAGVSPDTQYF. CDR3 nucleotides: TGCAGCGTTGGGGCAGGGGTGAGCCCAGATACGCAGTATTTT.

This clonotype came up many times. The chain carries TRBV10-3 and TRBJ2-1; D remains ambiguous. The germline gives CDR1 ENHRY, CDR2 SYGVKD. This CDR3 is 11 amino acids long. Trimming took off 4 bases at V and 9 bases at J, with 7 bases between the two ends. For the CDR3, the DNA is TGTGCCATCAGTGGGTTGACTGAGCAGTTCTTC. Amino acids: CAISGLTEQFF.

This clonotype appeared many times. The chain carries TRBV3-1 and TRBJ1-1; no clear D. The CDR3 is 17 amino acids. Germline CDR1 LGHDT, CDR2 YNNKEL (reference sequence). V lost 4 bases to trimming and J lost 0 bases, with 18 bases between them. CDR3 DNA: TGTGCCAGCAGCCTCTTCCCTATGGAGTTCTTGAACACTGAAGCTTTCTTT. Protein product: CASSLFPMEFLNTEAFF.

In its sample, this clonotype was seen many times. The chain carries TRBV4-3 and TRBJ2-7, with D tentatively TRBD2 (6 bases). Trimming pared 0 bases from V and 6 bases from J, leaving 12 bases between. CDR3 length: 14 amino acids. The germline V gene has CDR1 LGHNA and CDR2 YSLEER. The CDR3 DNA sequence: TGCGCCAGCAGCCAAGATTACGGGAGCCGCGAGCAGTACTTC. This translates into CASSQDYGSREQYF.

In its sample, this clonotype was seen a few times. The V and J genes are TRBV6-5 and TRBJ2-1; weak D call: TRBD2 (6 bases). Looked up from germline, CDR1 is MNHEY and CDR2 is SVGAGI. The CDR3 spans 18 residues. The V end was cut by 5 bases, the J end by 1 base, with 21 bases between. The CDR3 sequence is CASSRYLSAGRSYNEQFF. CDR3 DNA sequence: TGTGCCAGCAGTCGCTACCTATCGGCGGGGAGGTCCTACAATGAGCAGTTCTTC.

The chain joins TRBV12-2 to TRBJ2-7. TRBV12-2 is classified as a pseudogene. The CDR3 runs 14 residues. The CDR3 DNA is TGTGCCGTAGGACGGTGCACAGAGTTCTACGAGCAGTACTTC. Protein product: CAVGRCTEFYEQYF.

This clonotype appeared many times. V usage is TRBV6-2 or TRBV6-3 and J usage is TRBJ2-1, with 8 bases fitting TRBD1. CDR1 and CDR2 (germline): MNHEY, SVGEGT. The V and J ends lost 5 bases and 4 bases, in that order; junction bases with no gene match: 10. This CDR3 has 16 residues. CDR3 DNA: TGTGCCAGCAGTAAGTCCGGACAGGGAATTTACAATGAGCAGTTCTTC. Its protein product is CASSKSGQGIYNEQFF.

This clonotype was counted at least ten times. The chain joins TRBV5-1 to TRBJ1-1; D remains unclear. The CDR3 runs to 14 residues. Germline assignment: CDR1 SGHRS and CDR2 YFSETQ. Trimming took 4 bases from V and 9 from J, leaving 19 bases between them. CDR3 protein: CASSSLYGNSKAFF. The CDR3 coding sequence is TGCGCCAGCAGCAGCTTATATGGGAACAGTAAAGCTTTCTTT.

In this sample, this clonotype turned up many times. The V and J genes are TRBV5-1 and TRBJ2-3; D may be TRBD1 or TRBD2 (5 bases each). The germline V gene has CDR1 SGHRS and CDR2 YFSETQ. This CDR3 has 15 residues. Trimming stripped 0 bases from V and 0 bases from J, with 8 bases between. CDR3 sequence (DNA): TGCGCCAGCAGCTTGGAGGGACCTAGCACAGATACGCAGTATTTT. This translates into CASSLEGPSTDTQYF.

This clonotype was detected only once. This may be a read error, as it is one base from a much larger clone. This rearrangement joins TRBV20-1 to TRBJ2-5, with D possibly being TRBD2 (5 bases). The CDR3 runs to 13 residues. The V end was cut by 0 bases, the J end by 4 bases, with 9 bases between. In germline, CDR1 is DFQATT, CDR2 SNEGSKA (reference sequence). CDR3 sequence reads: CSAREGSGETQYF. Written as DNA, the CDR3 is TGCAGTGCTAGAGAGGGCAGCGGAGAGACCCAGTACTTC.

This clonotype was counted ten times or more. DNA for the CDR3: TGTGCCAGCACCTTCTCTGGGGCCAACGTCCTGACTTTC. As protein: CASTFSGANVLTF. The chain uses TRBV11-3 and TRBJ2-6, with D unresolved. The germline V and J ends were trimmed by 7 bases and 0 bases, with 4 bases remaining between them. This CDR3 comprises 13 residues. Germline CDR1 and CDR2: SGHNT and YENEEA.

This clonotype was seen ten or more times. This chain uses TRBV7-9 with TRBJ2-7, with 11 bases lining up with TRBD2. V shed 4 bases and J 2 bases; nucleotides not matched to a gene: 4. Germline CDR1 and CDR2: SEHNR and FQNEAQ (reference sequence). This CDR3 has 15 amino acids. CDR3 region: CASSSTSGSAYEQYF. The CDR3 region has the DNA TGTGCCAGCAGCTCCACTAGCGGGAGCGCCTACGAGCAGTACTTC.

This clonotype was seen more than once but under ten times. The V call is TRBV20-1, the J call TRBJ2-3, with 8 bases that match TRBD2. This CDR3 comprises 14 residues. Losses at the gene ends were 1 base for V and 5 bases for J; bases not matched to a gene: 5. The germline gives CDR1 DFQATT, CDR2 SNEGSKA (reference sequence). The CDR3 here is CSARVGSGGDTQYF. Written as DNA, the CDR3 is TGCAGTGCTAGAGTGGGAAGCGGGGGAGATACGCAGTATTTT.

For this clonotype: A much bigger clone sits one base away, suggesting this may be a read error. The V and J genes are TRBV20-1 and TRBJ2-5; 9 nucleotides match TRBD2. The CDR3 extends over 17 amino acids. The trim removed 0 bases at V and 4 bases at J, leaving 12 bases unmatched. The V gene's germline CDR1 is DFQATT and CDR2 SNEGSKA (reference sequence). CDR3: CSARDKPSGDLRETQYF. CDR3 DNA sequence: TGCAGTGCTAGAGATAAGCCTAGCGGGGATTTGCGAGAGACCCAGTACTTC.

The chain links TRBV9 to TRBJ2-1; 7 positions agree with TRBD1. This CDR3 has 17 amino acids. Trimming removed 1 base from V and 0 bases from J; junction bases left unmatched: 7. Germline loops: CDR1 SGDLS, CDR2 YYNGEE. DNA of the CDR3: TGTGCCAGCAGCGTATCACAGGGGATAAGCTCCTACAATGAGCAGTTCTTC. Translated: CASSVSQGISSYNEQFF.

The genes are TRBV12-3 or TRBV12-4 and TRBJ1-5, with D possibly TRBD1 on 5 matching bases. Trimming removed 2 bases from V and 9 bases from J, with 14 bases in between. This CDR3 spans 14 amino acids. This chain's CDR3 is CASSLKGTPGPQHF. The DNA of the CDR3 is TGTGCCAGCAGTTTAAAGGGGACCCCGGGGCCCCAGCATTTT.

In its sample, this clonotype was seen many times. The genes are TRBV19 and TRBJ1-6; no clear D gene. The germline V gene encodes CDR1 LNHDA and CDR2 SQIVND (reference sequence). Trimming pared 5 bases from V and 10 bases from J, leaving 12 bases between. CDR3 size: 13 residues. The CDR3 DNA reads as TGTGCCAGTAGTCCGGTAGTGGGATCACCCCTCCACTTT. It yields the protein CASSPVVGSPLHF.

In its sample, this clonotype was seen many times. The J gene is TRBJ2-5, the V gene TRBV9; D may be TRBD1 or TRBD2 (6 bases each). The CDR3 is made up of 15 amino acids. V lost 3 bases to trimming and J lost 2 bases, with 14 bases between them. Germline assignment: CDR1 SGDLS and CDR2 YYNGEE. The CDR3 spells CASSAFRGGQETQYF. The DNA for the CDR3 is TGTGCCAGCAGCGCCTTCAGGGGAGGTCAAGAGACCCAGTACTTC.

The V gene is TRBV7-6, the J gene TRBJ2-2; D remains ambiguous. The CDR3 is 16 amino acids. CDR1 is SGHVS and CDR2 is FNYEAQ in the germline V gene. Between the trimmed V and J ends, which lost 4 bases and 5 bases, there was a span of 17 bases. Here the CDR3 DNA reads TGTGCCAGCAGCTACTACACCGGGCCGGCAACCGGGGAGCTGTTTTTT. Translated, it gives CASSYYTGPATGELFF.

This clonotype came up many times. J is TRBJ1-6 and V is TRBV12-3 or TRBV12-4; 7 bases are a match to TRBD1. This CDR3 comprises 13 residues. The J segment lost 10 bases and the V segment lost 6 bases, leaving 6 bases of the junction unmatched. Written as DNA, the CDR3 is TGTGCCAGCAGCAGACAGGGAAACTCACCCCTCCACTTT. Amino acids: CASSRQGNSPLHF.